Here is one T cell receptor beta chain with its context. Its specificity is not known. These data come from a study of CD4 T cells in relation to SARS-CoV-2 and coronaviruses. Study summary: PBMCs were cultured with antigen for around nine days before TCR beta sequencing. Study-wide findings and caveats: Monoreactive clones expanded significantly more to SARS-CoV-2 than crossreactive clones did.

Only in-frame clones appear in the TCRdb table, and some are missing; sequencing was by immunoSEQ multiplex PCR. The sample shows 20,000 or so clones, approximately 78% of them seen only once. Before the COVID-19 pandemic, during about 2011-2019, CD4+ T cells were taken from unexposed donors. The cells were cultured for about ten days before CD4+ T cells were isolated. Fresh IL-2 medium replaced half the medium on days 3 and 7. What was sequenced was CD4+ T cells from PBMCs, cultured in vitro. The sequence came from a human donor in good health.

The CDR3 sequence is CASSQVPGYNEKLFF. The CDR3 DNA reads TGTGCCAGCAGCCAAGTCCCGGGCTATAATGAAAAACTGTTTTTT. The chain combines TRBV14 with TRBJ1-4, with unresolved D. Trimming stripped 1 base from V and 4 bases from J, with 10 bases between. The germline CDR1 and CDR2 sequences are SGHDN and FVKESK. The CDR3 length is 15 residues.